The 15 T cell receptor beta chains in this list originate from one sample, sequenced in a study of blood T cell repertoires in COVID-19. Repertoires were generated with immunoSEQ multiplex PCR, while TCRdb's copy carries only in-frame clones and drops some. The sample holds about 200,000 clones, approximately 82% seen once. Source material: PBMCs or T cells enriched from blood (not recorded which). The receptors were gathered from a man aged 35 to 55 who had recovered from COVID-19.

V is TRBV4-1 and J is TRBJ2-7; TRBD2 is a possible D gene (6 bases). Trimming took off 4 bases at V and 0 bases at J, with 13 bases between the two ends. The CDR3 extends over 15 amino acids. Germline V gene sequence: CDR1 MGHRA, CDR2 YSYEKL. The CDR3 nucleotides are TGCGCCAGCAGCCTACCGGGACTTTTCTCCTACGAGCAGTACTTC. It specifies CASSLPGLFSYEQYF.

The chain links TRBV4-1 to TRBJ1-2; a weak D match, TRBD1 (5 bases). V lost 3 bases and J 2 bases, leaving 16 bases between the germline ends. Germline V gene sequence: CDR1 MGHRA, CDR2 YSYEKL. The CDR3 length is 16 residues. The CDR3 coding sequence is TGCGCCAGCAGCCACGGACCAGGGATGACAAACTATGGCTACACCTTC. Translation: CASSHGPGMTNYGYTF.

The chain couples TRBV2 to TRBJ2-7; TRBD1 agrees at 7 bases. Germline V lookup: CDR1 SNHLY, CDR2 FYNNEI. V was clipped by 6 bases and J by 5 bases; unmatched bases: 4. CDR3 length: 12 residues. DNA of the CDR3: TGTGCCAGCAGCGACAGGGCCCACGAGCAGTACTTC. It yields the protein CASSDRAHEQYF.

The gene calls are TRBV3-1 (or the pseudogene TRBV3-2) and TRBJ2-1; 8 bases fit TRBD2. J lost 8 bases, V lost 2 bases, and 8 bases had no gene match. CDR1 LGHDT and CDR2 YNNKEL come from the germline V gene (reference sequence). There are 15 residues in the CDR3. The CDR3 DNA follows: TGTGCCAGCAGCCAATATGTTAGCGGGGTCGATGAGCAGTTCTTC. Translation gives CASSQYVSGVDEQFF.

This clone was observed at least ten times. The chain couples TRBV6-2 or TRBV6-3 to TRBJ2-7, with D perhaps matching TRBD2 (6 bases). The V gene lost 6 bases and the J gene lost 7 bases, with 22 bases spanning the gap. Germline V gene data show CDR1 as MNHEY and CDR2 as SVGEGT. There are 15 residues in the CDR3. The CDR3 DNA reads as TGTGCCAGCAGCCCTACATGGGACTCGCCGGGAGAGCAGTACTTC. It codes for CASSPTWDSPGEQYF.

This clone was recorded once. The DNA of the CDR3 is TGTGCCAGCAGCTTAGAGGGGAACTACGAGCAGTACTTC. Translation: CASSLEGNYEQYF. The rearrangement joins TRBV7-9 to TRBJ2-7; D is possibly TRBD1 (5 bases). Germline V gene data show CDR1 as SEHNR and CDR2 as FQNEAQ (reference sequence). The CDR3 loop spans 13 amino acids. The ends were cut back, 1 base at V and 3 bases at J, with 7 bases in the middle.

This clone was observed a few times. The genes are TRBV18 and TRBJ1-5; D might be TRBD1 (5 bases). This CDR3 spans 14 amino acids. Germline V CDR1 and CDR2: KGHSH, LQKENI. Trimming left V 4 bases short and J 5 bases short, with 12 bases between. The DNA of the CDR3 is TGTGCCAGCTCACTCGGGGGTATGGATCAGCCCCAGCATTTT. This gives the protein CASSLGGMDQPQHF.

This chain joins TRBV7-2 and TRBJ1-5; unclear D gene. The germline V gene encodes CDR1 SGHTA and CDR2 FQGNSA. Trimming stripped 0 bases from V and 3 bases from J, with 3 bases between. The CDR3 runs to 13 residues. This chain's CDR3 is CASSLANNQPQHF. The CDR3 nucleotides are TGTGCCAGCAGCTTAGCCAACAATCAGCCCCAGCATTTT.

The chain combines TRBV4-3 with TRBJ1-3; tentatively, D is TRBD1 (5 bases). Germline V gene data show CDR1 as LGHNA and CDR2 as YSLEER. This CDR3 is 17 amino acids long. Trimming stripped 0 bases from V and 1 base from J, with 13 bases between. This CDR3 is CASSQDRFKGSGNTIYF. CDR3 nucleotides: TGCGCCAGCAGCCAAGATAGGTTTAAGGGGTCTGGAAACACCATATATTTT.

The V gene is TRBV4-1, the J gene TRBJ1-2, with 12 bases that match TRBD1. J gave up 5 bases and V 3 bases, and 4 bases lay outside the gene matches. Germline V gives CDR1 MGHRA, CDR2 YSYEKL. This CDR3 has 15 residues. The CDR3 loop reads CASSQGQGAGYGYTF. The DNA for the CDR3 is TGCGCCAGCAGCCAGGGACAGGGGGCAGGGTATGGCTACACCTTC.

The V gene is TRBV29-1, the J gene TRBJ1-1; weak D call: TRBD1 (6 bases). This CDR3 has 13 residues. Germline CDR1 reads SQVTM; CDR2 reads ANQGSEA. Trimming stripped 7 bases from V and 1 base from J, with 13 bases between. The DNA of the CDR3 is TGCAGCGCCTTCAACAGGGCGAACACTGAAGCTTTCTTT. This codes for CSAFNRANTEAFF.

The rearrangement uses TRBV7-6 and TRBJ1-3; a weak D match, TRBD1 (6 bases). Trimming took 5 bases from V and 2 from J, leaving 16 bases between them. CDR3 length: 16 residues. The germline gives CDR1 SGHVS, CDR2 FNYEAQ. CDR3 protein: CASSQNYRDPGNTIYF. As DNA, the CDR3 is TGTGCCAGCAGCCAAAATTACAGGGATCCTGGAAACACCATATATTTT.

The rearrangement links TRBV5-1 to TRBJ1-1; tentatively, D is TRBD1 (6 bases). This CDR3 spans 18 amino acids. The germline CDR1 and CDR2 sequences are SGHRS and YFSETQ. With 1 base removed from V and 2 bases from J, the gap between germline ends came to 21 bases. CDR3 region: CASSLSDGPGGRNTEAFF. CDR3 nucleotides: TGCGCCAGCAGCTTGTCGGATGGGCCGGGGGGGCGAAACACTGAAGCTTTCTTT.

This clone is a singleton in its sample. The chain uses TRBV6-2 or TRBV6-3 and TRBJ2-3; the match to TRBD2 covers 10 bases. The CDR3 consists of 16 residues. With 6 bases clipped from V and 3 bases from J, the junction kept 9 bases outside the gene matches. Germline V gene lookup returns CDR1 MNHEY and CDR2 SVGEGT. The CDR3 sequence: CASSPNKRGGTDTQYF. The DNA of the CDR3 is TGTGCCAGCAGCCCCAACAAGCGGGGGGGAACAGATACGCAGTATTTT.

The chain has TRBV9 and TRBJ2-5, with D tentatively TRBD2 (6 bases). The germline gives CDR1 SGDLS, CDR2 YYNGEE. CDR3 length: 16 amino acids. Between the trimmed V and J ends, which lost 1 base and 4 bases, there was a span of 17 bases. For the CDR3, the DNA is TGTGCCAGCAGCGTAAGGGACTCGCGCAGGATAGAGACCCAGTACTTC. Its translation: CASSVRDSRRIETQYF.